This T cell receptor (beta chain) was identified during a study of T-cell memory formation after mild COVID-19. Overall study results and limits: CD4+ bias marked clones expanding day 15 to 37, unlike balanced contracting clones. The main location of contracting CD4+ clones was CM and EM, and that of contracting CD8+ clones was EMRA.

MiXCR was run by TCRdb on the 5' RACE reads, yielding one entry per CDR3 protein. This sample has 450,000 or so distinct CDR3 sequences, with 20% to 25% found just once. On this clonotype itself: Its cognate antigen is unknown.

The TCR sequence derives from an adult woman who had mild COVID-19 (a few samples of this study predate the infection). Cell type and time point are not known. Material for sequencing was PBMCs or a T cell subset sorted from them (not recorded which).

The CDR3 DNA is TGTGCCAGCAGCAGATCTACAGGGGGAGGTAATGAAAAACTGTTTTTT. This encodes CASSRSTGGGNEKLFF. The rearrangement links TRBV7-9 to TRBJ1-4; 8 bases align to TRBD1. The CDR3 consists of 16 residues. Trimming took 5 bases from V and 4 from J; bases not matched to a gene: 9. Germline V gene sequence: CDR1 SEHNR, CDR2 FQNEAQ (reference sequence).